Below, 15 T cell receptor beta chains from the same sample are listed, as sequenced in a study of blood T cell repertoires in COVID-19. Generated by immunoSEQ multiplex PCR, the TCRdb table keeps only in-frame clones and is missing some. The sample has tens of thousands of clones; about 88% are singletons. Sequencing used peripheral blood. The origin of the receptors is a human donor in a cohort sampled during active COVID-19.

V usage is TRBV28 and J usage is TRBJ2-1; unclear D gene. In germline, CDR1 is MDHEN, CDR2 SYDVKM. The CDR3 runs to 17 residues. V was cut by 3 bases and J by 5 bases, with 20 bases left in between. The chain's CDR3 is CASSFPPLANNNNEQFF. CDR3 nucleotides: TGTGCCAGCAGTTTCCCCCCATTAGCTAACAATAACAATGAGCAGTTCTTC.

This sequence joins TRBV6-4 and TRBJ2-3, with D perhaps matching TRBD2 (5 bases). Germline CDR1 is MRHNA and CDR2 is SNTAGT. The CDR3 contains 14 residues. V lost 3 bases and J 3 bases, leaving 10 bases between the germline ends. Here the CDR3 reads CASSERGGTDTQYF. Here the CDR3 DNA reads TGTGCCAGCAGTGAACGGGGTGGGACAGATACGCAGTATTTT.

This chain joins TRBV2 and TRBJ2-7, with no clear D. Germline V gives CDR1 SNHLY, CDR2 FYNNEI. CDR3 length: 12 residues. Trimming shortened V by 5 bases and J by 2 bases, and 7 bases separated the two germline ends. The CDR3 sequence is CASSKEPYEQYF. CDR3 in DNA: TGTGCCAGCAGTAAGGAGCCCTACGAGCAGTACTTC.

CDR3 residues: CASSDRASGVETQYF. The CDR3 region has the DNA TGTGCCAGTAGTGATAGAGCTAGCGGGGTAGAGACCCAGTACTTC. This rearrangement joins TRBV19 to TRBJ2-5; 9 bases map to TRBD2. The germline gives CDR1 LNHDA, CDR2 SQIVND (reference sequence). V was pared by 5 bases and J by 4 bases, with 8 bases of the junction left unmatched. The CDR3 runs 15 residues.

The chain uses TRBV3-1 (or the pseudogene TRBV3-2) and TRBJ2-2; D possibly corresponds to TRBD1 (5 bases). V dropped 6 bases and J dropped 5 bases, with 7 bases sitting between them. Germline loops: CDR1 LGHDT, CDR2 YNNKEL (reference sequence). The CDR3 totals 12 residues. The CDR3 loop is CASSHRTGELFF. The CDR3 DNA reads as TGTGCCAGCAGTCACAGGACCGGGGAGCTGTTTTTT.

This chain connects TRBV5-1 to TRBJ2-1, with a possible D match to TRBD2 (5 bases). CDR1 is SGHRS and CDR2 is YFSETQ in the germline V gene. Deletions cut 2 bases from V and 0 bases from J, with 12 bases between. CDR3 length equals 16 residues. The CDR3 loop is CASSFRPGNSYNEQFF. The CDR3 nucleotides read TGCGCCAGCAGCTTCCGGCCGGGAAACTCCTACAATGAGCAGTTCTTC.

This clone has only one observation. The chain couples TRBV6-6 to TRBJ2-2, with 9 bases lining up with TRBD1. The CDR3 contains 14 residues. The ends lost 7 bases at V and 7 bases at J; junction bases unmatched: 7. Germline V gene data show CDR1 as MNHNY and CDR2 as SVGAGI (reference sequence). The CDR3 spells CASMGTGRSGELFF. CDR3 nucleotides: TGTGCCAGCATGGGGACAGGGCGTAGCGGGGAGCTGTTTTTT.

The J gene is TRBJ2-2, the V gene TRBV6-6; unclear D gene. The CDR3 is 15 amino acids. Germline CDR1 and CDR2: MNHNY and SVGAGI (reference sequence). V shed 6 bases and J shed 0 bases, with 11 bases lying between them. This CDR3 is CASSGGRANTGELFF. DNA of the CDR3: TGTGCCAGCAGCGGTGGTCGGGCGAACACCGGGGAGCTGTTTTTT.

The gene calls are TRBV12-3 or TRBV12-4 and TRBJ2-7, with 7 bases identical to TRBD1. V dropped 6 bases and J dropped 3; count of bases not matched to a gene: 5. The CDR3 runs 13 residues. CDR3 in DNA: TGTGCCAGCAGCTTAAACAGGGGCTACGAGCAGTACTTC. Amino acid sequence: CASSLNRGYEQYF.

This chain links TRBV25-1 with TRBJ2-3; D is possibly TRBD2 (6 bases). Trimming removed 3 bases at V and 6 bases at J, with 13 bases between. The germline V gene encodes CDR1 MGHDK and CDR2 SYGVNS. This CDR3 has 14 amino acids. CDR3 DNA: TGTGCCAGCAGTGACTGGGGAGGAACCGATACGCAGTATTTT. It specifies CASSDWGGTDTQYF.

In its sample, this clone was seen once. This chain links TRBV19 with TRBJ2-7, with TRBD1 as a possible D gene (5 bases). Per the germline V gene, CDR1 is LNHDA and CDR2 is SQIVND (reference sequence). V was cut by 10 bases and J by 2 bases, with 21 bases left in between. CDR3 size: 15 residues. The CDR3 reads CATARTSNDPYEQYF. The DNA of the CDR3 is TGTGCCACCGCTAGGACAAGCAACGATCCCTACGAGCAGTACTTC.

V is TRBV7-9 and J is TRBJ2-7; 8 bases line up with TRBD2. The CDR3 totals 15 residues. J gave up 2 bases and V 3 bases, and 6 bases lay outside the gene matches. Germline V gene lookup returns CDR1 SEHNR and CDR2 FQNEAQ (reference sequence). CDR3 in amino acids: CASSFSGTSPYEQYF. The CDR3 DNA is TGTGCCAGCAGCTTTTCCGGGACTAGTCCCTACGAGCAGTACTTC.

The gene calls are TRBV2 and TRBJ2-3; D is perhaps TRBD1 (6 bases). CDR3 length: 15 amino acids. Germline values: CDR1 SNHLY, CDR2 FYNNEI. Deletions cut 6 bases from V and 2 bases from J, with 15 bases between. CDR3 in amino acids: CASRSPGQTTDTQYF. The CDR3 DNA follows: TGTGCCAGCAGATCTCCCGGACAGACCACAGATACGCAGTATTTT.

Here the CDR3 reads CASSLGGGDQPQHF. The CDR3, as DNA: TGCGCCAGCAGTCTAGGGGGGGGCGATCAGCCCCAGCATTTT. This chain uses TRBV23-1 with TRBJ1-5; perhaps TRBD1 as D (6 bases). TRBV23-1 is filed as an ORF, its function uncertain. The germline V and J ends were trimmed by 4 bases and 5 bases, with 12 bases remaining between them. There are 14 residues in the CDR3.

This clone was recorded only once. The gene calls are TRBV5-1 and TRBJ2-3, with TRBD2 identical over 8 bases. The CDR3 runs 16 residues. J lost 6 bases, V lost 6 bases, and 15 bases had no gene match. CDR1 and CDR2 from the germline V gene are SGHRS and YFSETQ. The CDR3 DNA reads TGCGCCAGCACCCCGGGACTAGGCTTATTTCGCGATACGCAGTATTTT. It yields the protein CASTPGLGLFRDTQYF.